Each of the 16 T cell receptor beta chains below was sequenced from the same sample in a study of cytomegalovirus exposure and HLA in healthy donors. The study ran its PCR with 60 Vbeta and 13 Jbeta primers. This table comes from immunoSEQ multiplex PCR, and its TCRdb copy is limited to in-frame clones, with some not included. The sample shows 150,000 to 200,000 clones, about 75% of them seen only once. Sequences were obtained from PBMCs. The receptor set was obtained from a woman in her thirties or forties in good health and CMV-seropositive.

The CDR3 DNA reads TGTGCCAGCAGTTCCGAACTAGCGGGAGTGCCCTACGAGCAGTACTTC. Translated, it gives CASSSELAGVPYEQYF. This sequence joins TRBV5-4 and TRBJ2-7; 11 nucleotides line up with TRBD2. In germline, CDR1 is SGHNT, CDR2 YYREEE (reference sequence). V was pared by 5 bases and J by 2 bases, with 9 bases of the junction left unmatched. The CDR3 is made up of 16 amino acids.

J is TRBJ1-4 and V is TRBV19; D perhaps matches TRBD1 (6 bases). This CDR3 is built from 17 residues. V was clipped by 3 bases and J by 4 bases, with 18 bases between them. Germline CDR1 reads LNHDA; CDR2 reads SQIVND (reference sequence). CDR3 amino acids: CASSINGRGGFNEKLFF. In DNA, the CDR3 is TGTGCCAGTAGTATTAACGGCAGGGGTGGGTTTAATGAAAAACTGTTTTTT.

This clone has more than one count but fewer than ten. The chain joins TRBV2 to TRBJ2-7, with TRBD2 matching over 8 bases. The CDR3 runs to 14 residues. The germline V gene has CDR1 SNHLY and CDR2 FYNNEI. V shed 11 bases and J 7 bases; nucleotides not matched to a gene: 16. DNA of the CDR3: TGTGCCTGCTCCATACTAGCGGAGCGGGGTGAGCAGTACTTC. This encodes CACSILAERGEQYF.

J is TRBJ2-7 and V is TRBV2; D is uncertain. CDR1 SNHLY and CDR2 FYNNEI come from the germline V gene. Trimming removed 6 bases at V and 5 bases at J, with 5 bases between. This CDR3 is built from 10 residues. The CDR3 region is CASRENEQYF. Written as DNA, the CDR3 is TGTGCCAGCAGGGAGAACGAGCAGTACTTC.

This chain joins TRBV7-2 and TRBJ2-7, with 7 bases fitting TRBD1. CDR3 size: 14 residues. Germline CDR1 is SGHTA and CDR2 is FQGNSA. V lost 5 bases, J lost 2 bases, and 6 bases stayed unmatched. CDR3 coding DNA: TGTGCCAGCAGCACAGGGGTATTCCCCTACGAGCAGTACTTC. Its translation is CASSTGVFPYEQYF.

This clone has more than one count but fewer than ten. The chain recombines TRBV5-1 with TRBJ2-7; D is undetermined. CDR1 and CDR2 (germline): SGHRS, YFSETQ. The CDR3 extends over 13 amino acids. The ends were cut back, 4 bases at V and 7 bases at J, with 15 bases in the middle. The DNA of the CDR3 is TGCGCCAGCAGCCCCGTAGGTGAGGCTGAGCAGTACTTC. This codes for CASSPVGEAEQYF.

The chain joins TRBV7-6 to TRBJ2-7; D call uncertain. Germline V gene sequence: CDR1 SGHVS, CDR2 FNYEAQ. CDR3 length: 13 amino acids. V lost 3 bases to trimming and J lost 5 bases, with 11 bases between them. CDR3 region: CASSFSRADEQYF. CDR3 DNA sequence: TGTGCCAGCAGCTTTAGTAGAGCCGACGAGCAGTACTTC.

This clone occurred a few times. The chain recombines TRBV27 with TRBJ1-2, with 9 bases identical to TRBD1. Trimming at V came to 6 bases and at J to 4 bases, leaving 3 bases not matched to a gene. The CDR3 covers 13 residues. Looked up from germline, CDR1 is MNHEY and CDR2 is SMNVEV (reference sequence). CDR3 region: CASRGQGLYGYTF. The CDR3 coding sequence is TGTGCCAGCAGGGGACAGGGCCTCTATGGCTACACCTTC.

This chain links TRBV9 with TRBJ1-1, with 7 positions matching TRBD1. Germline V CDR1 and CDR2: SGDLS, YYNGEE. The junction had 5 bases not matched to a gene; V was cut back by 4 bases and J by 2 bases. The CDR3 is 14 amino acids. The chain's CDR3 is CASSKGDRNTEAFF. The CDR3 DNA is TGTGCCAGCAGCAAAGGGGACAGAAACACTGAAGCTTTCTTT.

This chain uses TRBV7-2 with TRBJ2-1; possibly TRBD2 for D (6 bases). Germline assignment: CDR1 SGHTA and CDR2 FQGNSA. The CDR3 spans 14 residues. The V end lost 3 bases, the J end lost 8 bases, and 14 bases lay between the germline ends. The CDR3 DNA reads as TGTGCCAGCAGCTTGACTACCCGCGGGGATGAGCAGTTCTTC. Translating it yields CASSLTTRGDEQFF.

The rearrangement joins TRBV27 to TRBJ2-7; the match to TRBD1 covers 9 bases. There are 14 residues in the CDR3. Germline CDR1 is MNHEY and CDR2 is SMNVEV (reference sequence). With V trimmed by 5 bases and J by 4 bases, 6 bases remained unmatched. The CDR3 DNA reads TGTGCCAGCAGTATGCTGGGACAGGGATACGAGCAGTACTTC. Translated: CASSMLGQGYEQYF.

The rearrangement uses TRBV7-8 and TRBJ1-2; 7 positions agree with TRBD1. This CDR3 has 15 residues. V shed 3 bases, J shed 6 bases, and the junction held 10 bases outside the gene matches. Germline V gives CDR1 SGHVS, CDR2 FQNEAQ. The DNA of the CDR3 is TGTGCCAGCAGCTTCCGAACAGGGGACTCTGATGGCTACACCTTC. Protein product: CASSFRTGDSDGYTF.

This rearrangement joins TRBV5-1 to TRBJ2-7; D not certain. This CDR3 region has 15 residues. V lost 4 bases and J 0 bases, leaving 14 bases between the germline ends. Germline V gene sequence: CDR1 SGHRS, CDR2 YFSETQ. The CDR3 sequence is CASSSTASLSYEQYF. CDR3 nucleotides: TGCGCCAGCAGCAGTACAGCAAGCCTCTCCTACGAGCAGTACTTC.

The chain links TRBV7-9 to TRBJ1-1; 7 positions match TRBD1. The CDR3 spans 14 residues. The V and J ends lost 5 bases and 5 bases, in that order; junction bases with no gene match: 8. Germline lookup yields CDR1 SEHNR and CDR2 FQNEAQ (reference sequence). CDR3 sequence: CASSPAGGRTEAFF. For the CDR3, the DNA is TGTGCCAGCAGCCCAGCAGGGGGTAGGACTGAAGCTTTCTTT.

The V and J genes are TRBV18 and TRBJ2-7; TRBD1 aligns across 8 bases. Germline trimming cut 5 bases from V and 5 bases from J; bases unmatched to any gene: 5. Germline values: CDR1 KGHSH, CDR2 LQKENI. The CDR3 is 13 amino acids. CDR3: CASSAQGAHEQYF. In DNA form, the CDR3 reads TGTGCCAGCTCAGCCCAGGGGGCCCACGAGCAGTACTTC.

V usage is TRBV19 and J usage is TRBJ1-2, with TRBD1 matching over 9 bases. J gave up 6 bases and V 6 bases, and 14 bases lay outside the gene matches. The CDR3 runs 16 residues. CDR1 is LNHDA and CDR2 is SQIVND in the germline V gene (reference sequence). This CDR3 reads CASRTSTGQGVHGYTF. The CDR3 coding sequence is TGTGCCAGTAGAACCTCTACGGGACAGGGCGTCCATGGCTACACCTTC.